The clone carrying this T cell receptor beta chain was counted between two and nine times. The 5'RACE template-switching step produced TCR cDNA and added a universal primer site and UMIs. TCRdb processed the 5' RACE reads anew with MiXCR; each CDR3 protein has one entry. The table shows roughly 500,000 distinct CDR3 sequences, with 15% to 20% occurring only once. This sample was taken from a study of T cells after yellow fever vaccination. CDR3 length equals 13 residues. V lost 2 bases to trimming and J lost 4 bases, with 7 bases between them. Germline V gene data show CDR1 as SEHNR and CDR2 as FQNEAQ (reference sequence).

The sequences come from PBMCs, collected 15 days after the yellow fever booster vaccination. The chain is built from TRBV7-9 and TRBJ2-3, with D hard to call. The clonotype comes from a man younger than 45 who received the YFV17D yellow fever vaccine. The CDR3 nucleotides are TGTGCCAGCAGCTTAAGCACCCCAGATACGCAGTATTTT. Translating gives CASSLSTPDTQYF.